A selection of T cell receptor beta chains follows, all from one sample in a study of human T cells and chemical hapten exposure. In TCRdb, the RACE reads were re-called with MiXCR into one record per CDR3 protein. The sample has roughly 90,000 distinct CDR3 sequences, roughly 10% seen once. The starting material was whole blood, obtained in connection with sensitization to the hapten diphenylcyclopropenone (DPC). These receptors were collected from a woman under 40 with alopecia areata. Some clones in this sample may be carry-over from other donors' samples. CDR3s leave out the opening cysteine and the closing phenylalanine or tryptophan.

TRBV9,ASSTGRQNSPLH
TRBV6-1,ASSEGGGFSGNTIY
TRBV4-3,ASSHGRVFDNSPLH
TRBV6-2/TRBV6-3,ASQRGDREAF
TRBV5-1,ASSLGQDPDTQY
TRBV7-2,ASSRGQGRDQPQH
TRBV29-1,SVEGQSEKLF
TRBV29-1,SGGTQSDTQY
TRBV12-3/TRBV12-4,ASSLIAGEDEQF
TRBV4-1,ASSQGLAGENEQF
TRBV29-1,SVAGFRADTQY
TRBV7-2,ASSTGRALSPLH
TRBV11-2,ASSGLRGSAKNIQY
TRBV7-9,ASSLLPTVNNEKLF
TRBV6-1,ASGNREAF
TRBV9,ASSVMSGSLPYEQY
TRBV19,ASSTGYYVDTQY
TRBV28,ASSFQDRGRVYSNQPQH
TRBV10-3,AISDGSSNQPQH
TRBV18,ASSPSGAETQY
TRBV29-1,SARRGTGDTGELF
TRBV29-1,SVGVWGSEQY
TRBV5-1,ASSPLRGGEELF
TRBV6-4,ASSDSGGAADTQY
TRBV4-1,ASSHPLGPPTS
TRBV20-1,SGATYEQY
TRBV7-2,ASSSGTSGNGEQY
TRBV28,ASSPGGTDNSPLH
TRBV11-2,ASSLAAWSSGTGELF
TRBV6-5,ASSYEGTSGNEQF
TRBV28,ASSLTGISEKLF
TRBV20-1,SARDLALAGVKDIQY
TRBV5-1,ASSLGTVDYGYT
TRBV28,ASSSRGLYNEQF
TRBV28,ASSLLPGSGNTEAF
TRBV7-2,ASSRLDRGDGTEAF
TRBV20-1,SAPTGPGNEKLF